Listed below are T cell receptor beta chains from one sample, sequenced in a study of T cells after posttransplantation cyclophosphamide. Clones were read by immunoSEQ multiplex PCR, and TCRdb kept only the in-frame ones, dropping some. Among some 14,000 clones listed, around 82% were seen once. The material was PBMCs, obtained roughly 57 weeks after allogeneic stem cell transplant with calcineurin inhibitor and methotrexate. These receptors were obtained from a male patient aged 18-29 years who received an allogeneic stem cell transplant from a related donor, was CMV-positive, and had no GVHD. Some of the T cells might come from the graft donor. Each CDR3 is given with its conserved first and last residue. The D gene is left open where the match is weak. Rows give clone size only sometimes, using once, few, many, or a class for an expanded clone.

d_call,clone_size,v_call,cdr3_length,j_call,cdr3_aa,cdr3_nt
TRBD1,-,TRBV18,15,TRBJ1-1,CASSPRDRANTEAFF,TGTGCCAGCTCACCACGGGACAGGGCAAACACTGAAGCTTTCTTT
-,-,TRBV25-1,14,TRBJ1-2,CASSEFGINYGYTF,TGTGCCAGCAGTGAATTCGGTATTAACTATGGCTACACCTTC
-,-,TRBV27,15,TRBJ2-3,CASSFIQGSTDTQYF,TGTGCCAGCAGCTTTATCCAGGGTTCAACAGATACGCAGTATTTT
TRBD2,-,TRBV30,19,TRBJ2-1,CAWSVRAGGYARFYSEQFF,TGTGCCTGGAGTGTACGGGCGGGAGGGTACGCCCGATTTTACAGTGAGCAGTTCTTC
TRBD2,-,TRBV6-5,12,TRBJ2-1,CAIGTSGTQQFF,TGTGCCATCGGGACTAGCGGGACCCAGCAGTTCTTC
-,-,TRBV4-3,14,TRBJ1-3,CASSHGGRRNTIYF,TGCGCCAGCAGCCACGGGGGGCGCCGGAACACCATATATTTT
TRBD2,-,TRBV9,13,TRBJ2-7,CASTPSGSHEQYF,TGTGCCAGCACTCCTAGCGGGAGCCACGAGCAGTACTTC
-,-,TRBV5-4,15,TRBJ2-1,CASSLPSGLGREQFF,TGTGCCAGCAGCTTACCGAGCGGACTTGGACGTGAGCAGTTCTTC
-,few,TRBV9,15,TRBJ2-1,CASSVGYRSGSEQFF,TGTGCCAGCAGCGTAGGGTACCGGAGTGGAAGTGAGCAGTTCTTC
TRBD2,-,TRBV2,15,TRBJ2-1,CASSLAGTTHSEQFF,TGTGCCAGCAGTTTAGCGGGAACTACCCACAGTGAGCAGTTCTTC
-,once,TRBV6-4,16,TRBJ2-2,CASSDSGGSNTGELFF,TGTGCCAGCAGTGACTCTGGCGGATCGAACACCGGGGAGCTGTTTTTT
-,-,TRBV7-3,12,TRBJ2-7,CASGSSPYEQYF,TGTGCCAGCGGCAGTTCTCCCTACGAGCAGTACTTC
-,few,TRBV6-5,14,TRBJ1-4,CASSSRARSRGLFF,TGTGCCAGCAGCTCCCGGGCCCGGAGTAGAGGGCTGTTTTTT
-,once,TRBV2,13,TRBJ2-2,CASRPLDTGELFF,TGTGCCAGCAGGCCTCTAGACACCGGGGAGCTGTTTTTT
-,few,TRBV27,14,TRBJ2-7,CASNPSGLTYEQYF,TGTGCCAGCAATCCTTCGGGACTTACCTACGAGCAGTACTTC